Detailed here is one TCR beta chain. There is no known antigen for this receptor. No base-level quality is on record; no much larger clone is a single base apart. Here V drops 3 bases and J drops 0 bases, and the junction holds 11 bases not matched to any gene. The CDR3 sequence holds 18 residues, the cysteine and phenylalanine included. Just the 54-base CDR3 DNA is kept, in frame starting at base 1. The germline V gene yields MDHEN for CDR1 and SYDVKM for CDR2. This sample is drawn from a study of blood T cell repertoires in COVID-19 (dated by TCRdb to about 2020). Turning to the overall study: Samples covering the acute and convalescent phases of COVID-19 were provided by collaborators in the United States, Italy and Spain. A freely available public database, intended as a resource for researchers studying the immune response to SARS-CoV-2, is where the repertoires were released. Subjects who had been exposed to COVID-19, were actively infected with it, or had recovered from it provided the deeply sampled blood TCRbeta repertoires that made up the dataset. The samples were drawn from the first 160 participants of the ongoing ImmuneRACE study and from under 1,500 subjects provided by 6 global collaborators. Where available, HLA class I and class II types were taken from metadata supplied by the sample provider and were not determined by assay-based typing. Sample metadata almost always included a de-identified subject ID, COVID-19 status, age in years and sex. The prospective study material was composed of cDNA or gDNA derived from T cells, B-cell-depleted T cells, or PBMCs. Study-wide conclusions, independent of this receptor: The quantity of clinical and demographic metadata differed by source and by participant and was supplied without curation.

The immunoSEQ Assay, a bias-controlled multiplex PCR, was used to amplify TCRbeta CDR3 regions from genomic DNA. As for the original processing: The number of nucleated cells in each sample was estimated from the amplification of reference gene primers within the assay. To quantify the absolute abundance of each unique TCRbeta CDR3 rearrangement, sequence reads were collapsed and filtered. For each sample, productive Simpson clonality was calculated as the square root of Simpson's diversity index across productive rearrangements. The table comes from immuneACCESS by way of TCRdb, which keeps in-frame sequences with V and J called. Part of the clones is missing from these tables; in studies checked, under half for an unresolved V gene and the rest for unknown reasons. V, J and clone size reflect that table, while D and trimming were determined from the DNA. For this sample the table gives 150,000 to 200,000 clones, of which about 80% were detected only once. The ten largest make up 2.6% of the sample.

Collaborating institutions collected whole blood in K2EDTA tubes following their own protocols. Collaborator samples were shipped for TCRbeta analysis as frozen whole blood, isolated PBMCs, or DNA extracted from either sample type. The sequence was collected from a human donor with acute or convalescent COVID-19. The donor label of this sample is uncertain. The sample taken for sequencing was peripheral blood. Recombination linked TRBV28 to TRBJ2-1; TRBD1 aligns with 7 central bases. The CDR3 reads CASSFPQLQGSSYNEQFF. At the DNA level, the sequence is TGTGCCAGCAGTTTTCCCCAACTACAGGGGAGCTCCTACAATGAGCAGTTCTTC.